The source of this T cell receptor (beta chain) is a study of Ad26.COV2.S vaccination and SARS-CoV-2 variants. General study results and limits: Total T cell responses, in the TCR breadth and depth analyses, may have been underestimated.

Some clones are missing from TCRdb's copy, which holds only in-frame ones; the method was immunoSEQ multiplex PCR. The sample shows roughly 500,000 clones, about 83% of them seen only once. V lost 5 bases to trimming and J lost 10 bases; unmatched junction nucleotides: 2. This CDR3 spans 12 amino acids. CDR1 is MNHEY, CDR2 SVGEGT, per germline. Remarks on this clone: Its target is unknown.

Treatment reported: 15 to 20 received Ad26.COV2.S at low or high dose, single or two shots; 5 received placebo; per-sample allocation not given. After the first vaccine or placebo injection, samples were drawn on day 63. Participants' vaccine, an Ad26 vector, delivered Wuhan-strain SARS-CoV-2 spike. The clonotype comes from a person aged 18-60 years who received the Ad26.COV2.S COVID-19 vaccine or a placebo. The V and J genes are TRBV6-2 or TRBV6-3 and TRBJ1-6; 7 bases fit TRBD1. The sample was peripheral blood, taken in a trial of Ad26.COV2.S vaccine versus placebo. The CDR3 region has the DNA TGTGCCAGCAGTACAGGGGTCTCACCCCTCCACTTT. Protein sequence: CASSTGVSPLHF.